This entry lists 8 T cell receptor beta chains sequenced from one sample in a study of beta chain features in type 1 diabetes. Since all of the isolated RNA was reverse transcribed, expressed TCRB transcripts were what got sequenced. Produced via immunoSEQ multiplex PCR; TCRdb's table is partial and in-frame only. The sample yields some 200,000 clones, roughly 11% seen once. What was sequenced was central memory CD4+ T cells from blood. All receptors derive from a man in his late teens or twenties in good health.

The chain combines TRBV2 with TRBJ2-5, with D possibly TRBD2 on 5 matching bases. This CDR3 region has 14 residues. CDR1 SNHLY and CDR2 FYNNEI come from the germline V gene. Trimming left V 3 bases short and J 2 bases short, with 10 bases between. The CDR3 DNA follows: TGTGCCAGCAGTGATTCGGGAATTCAAGAGACCCAGTACTTC. Residues: CASSDSGIQETQYF.

At least ten counts were recorded for this clone. This chain uses TRBV6-6 with TRBJ2-3; 7 bases agree with TRBD1. The germline gives CDR1 MNHNY, CDR2 SVGAGI (reference sequence). The CDR3 has 13 amino acids. V lost 8 bases and J lost 2; bases outside the gene matches: 4. This chain's CDR3 is CASGRGITDTQYF. In nucleotides, the CDR3 is TGTGCCAGCGGCAGGGGGATCACAGATACGCAGTATTTT.

This clone showed up just a few times. The J gene is TRBJ2-7, the V gene TRBV29-1; 13 bases are shared with TRBD2. The germline V gene encodes CDR1 SQVTM and CDR2 ANQGSEA. J gave up 7 bases and V 7 bases, and 7 bases lay outside the gene matches. This CDR3 contains 13 residues. The CDR3 DNA reads TGCAGCGCTGGACTAGCGGGAGTGGGTGAGCAGTACTTC. As protein: CSAGLAGVGEQYF.

In DNA, the CDR3 is TGCAGCGTTGAGACCGGCGGAGCAACTAATGAAAAACTGTTTTTT. Translating it yields CSVETGGATNEKLFF. J is TRBJ1-4 and V is TRBV29-1; D is undetermined. V gave up 3 bases and J gave up 0 bases, with 11 bases separating them. The CDR3 covers 15 residues. Germline-derived CDR1 and CDR2 are SQVTM and ANQGSEA.

This clone was seen a handful of times. This chain connects TRBV14 to TRBJ2-5, with D possibly TRBD2 on 6 matching bases. This CDR3 has 14 residues. Germline values: CDR1 SGHDN, CDR2 FVKESK. V dropped 2 bases and J dropped 3 bases, with 10 bases sitting between them. CDR3 in amino acids: CASSQLAREETQYF. As DNA, the CDR3 is TGTGCCAGCAGCCAACTAGCGCGGGAAGAGACCCAGTACTTC.

The chain uses TRBV28 and TRBJ2-1; D is uncertain. The CDR3 loop spans 15 amino acids. CDR1 MDHEN and CDR2 SYDVKM come from the germline V gene. Trimming removed 5 bases from V and 0 bases from J, with 11 bases in between. This CDR3 is CASSPNLSSYNEQFF. CDR3 sequence (DNA): TGTGCCAGCAGTCCCAACTTGAGCTCCTACAATGAGCAGTTCTTC. Full variable domain (rest looked up from reference TRBV28 and TRBJ2-1): DVKVTQSSRYLVKRTGEKVFLECVQDMDHENMFWYRQDPGLGLRLIYFSYDVKMKEKGDIPEGYSVSREKKERFSLILESASTNQTSMYLCASSPNLSSYNEQFFGPGTRLTVL.

This clone was observed at least ten times. The chain joins TRBV6-6 to TRBJ2-3; D gene uncertain. The V gene lost 4 bases and the J gene lost 4 bases, with 6 bases spanning the gap. Germline values: CDR1 MNHNY, CDR2 SVGAGI (reference sequence). This CDR3 has 12 residues. This chain's CDR3 is CASSSFADTQYF. CDR3 DNA sequence: TGTGCCAGCAGTTCTTTCGCAGATACGCAGTATTTT.

The chain couples TRBV4-1 to TRBJ2-5, with 7 bases aligning to TRBD1. This CDR3 region has 16 residues. Germline CDR1 is MGHRA and CDR2 is YSYEKL. J gave up 1 base and V 1 base, and 6 bases lay outside the gene matches. The CDR3 protein is CASSQGGTELQETQYF. As DNA, the CDR3 is TGCGCCAGCAGCCAAGGGGGGACAGAGCTCCAAGAGACCCAGTACTTC.